This TCR beta chain originates from a study of shared clonotypes between healthy human individuals (dated by TCRdb to between 2020 and 2021). In terms of the full investigation: The cohort included a few men and two women between 18 and 49 years of age. Per donor, leukapheresis produced somewhere between about 0.85 and 9.5 billion PBMCs. Libraries were prepared and TCR repertoires were sequenced by different laboratories using diverse techniques, in order to increase sequencing depth and limit assay-specific biases. Per donor, three plates each were used for CD4 naive and CD4 memory, two for CD8 naive, and one for CD8 memory. To estimate repertoire size and how much clonotypes are shared between individuals, the study performed deep sequencing of blood TCR repertoires from roughly five healthy adults. The paper as a whole reports these results and caveats: Because the study included only a small number of donors, the genetic and exposure-history diversity represented was limited. Sampling was restricted to blood, and TCR repertoires in tissues likely differ from the TCR repertoires found in blood. Rarefaction of sorted-subset datasets indicated incomplete sequencing despite the large sequencing depth. Clonotypes shared by all four sorted-subset donors showed higher generation probabilities than non-shared clonotypes. Larger estimated clonotype richness was generally found for naive subsets than for memory subsets. Based on pairwise subsampling, the degree of clonotype sharing among donors was expected to be affected by sequencing depth. Across four donors, approximately 5% of naive CD4, roughly 3.8% of naive CD8, 2.3% of memory CD4, and approximately 0.4% of memory CD8 clonotypes were shared.

Using the deep immunoSEQ assay, TCR CDR3 regions were amplified from genomic DNA by multiplex PCR. Extracted genomic DNA from each cell subset was spread evenly across all wells of several immunoSEQ 96-well plates, with each plate serving as a replicate. For sorted subsets, approximately 210 ng genomic DNA, equal to tens of thousands of T cell genomes, was loaded into each replicate PCR. Purified libraries were measured with a Qubit 3.0 fluorometer, size-checked on a Bioanalyzer 2100, and measured again with the KAPA Library Quantification kit. Every immunoSEQ 96-well plate was sequenced on a separate single-read 150-cycle Illumina NextSeq 550 flow cell. Turning to the authors' computational methods: Because the immunoSEQ output included only junctional sequences and no quality scores, the filtering could not be the same as the filtering used for full-length reads. To assign V/J genes and CDR3, sequences were annotated using PyIR, a Python wrapper for IgBLAST v1.9, with IMGT germline references. Reads with weak V/J assignments (E-value above 1e-6), missing CDR3, stop codons, out-of-frame junctions, or ambiguous translated residues were removed. V3J clonotypes were defined by identical inferred V gene, J gene, and CDR3 amino acid sequence. To compute the percentage overlap between repertoires, the number of shared unique clonotypes was divided by the size of the smaller repertoire. Three approaches were used to assess repertoire richness: RTK rarefaction, the Chao1 estimator, and Recon v2.1 estimates of unobserved clonotypes. Generation probabilities were computed with OLGA for all TCRbeta clonotypes obtained by the gDNA method from several donors. Entries here come from immuneACCESS through TCRdb and include only in-frame sequences with V and J called. Some clones fail to appear in such tables; in the studies checked, an unresolved V gene covers under half of the shortfall, and the cause of the remainder is unknown. V and J calls and clone size are given by that table; D and trimming were obtained from the DNA. The sample table contains under 650,000 clones; only one count was recorded for 90% to 96% of them. Clones ranked in the top ten supply about 0.057% of the sample.

CDR1 MGHRA and CDR2 YSYEKL are derived from the germline V gene. The trim is 0 bases for V and 2 bases for J, with a gap of 13 bases between the germline ends. The CDR3, cysteine through phenylalanine, is 16 amino acids long. The DNA shown is the 48-base CDR3, in frame from base 1. Donors were healthy HIV-negative adults with no recently reported acute infections or vaccinations. Every donor was a Caucasian adult residing in Nashville, Tennessee, USA. CD4+ T cells were enriched by magnetic negative selection, after which naive cells were positively selected on CD45RA and the negative fraction was taken as the memory subset. Blood was obtained by leukapheresis, after which PBMCs were separated by Ficoll-Histopaque density gradient centrifugation and cryopreserved in liquid nitrogen vapor phase. Analytical flow cytometry was used to check the purity and quantity of each magnetically sorted T cell population. From each sorted fraction, genomic DNA was isolated and quantified by UV absorbance on a Nanodrop 2000c.

In this sample, this clone turned up once. Its binding antigen is unknown. Base-call qualities are not available, and no considerably larger clone is one nucleotide away. The specimen sequenced was naive CD4+ T cells sorted from blood. The sample's cell subset or site label is to be understood as: CD45RA+ positively selected. The TCR comes from a young woman in good health. The receptor chain draws on TRBV4-1 and TRBJ1-2; possibly the D gene is TRBD1, per 6 matching bases. This receptor carries the CDR3 CASSQDNRARNYGYTF. The DNA sequence is as follows: TGCGCCAGCAGCCAAGATAACAGGGCTAGGAACTATGGCTACACCTTC.